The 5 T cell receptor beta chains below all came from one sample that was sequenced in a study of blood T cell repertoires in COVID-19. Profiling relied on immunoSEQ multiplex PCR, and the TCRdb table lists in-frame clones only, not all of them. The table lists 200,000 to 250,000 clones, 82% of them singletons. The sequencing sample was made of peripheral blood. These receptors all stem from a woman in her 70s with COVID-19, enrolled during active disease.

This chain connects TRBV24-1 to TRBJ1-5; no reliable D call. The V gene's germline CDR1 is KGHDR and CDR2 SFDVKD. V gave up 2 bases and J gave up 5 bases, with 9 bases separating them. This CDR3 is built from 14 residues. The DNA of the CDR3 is TGTGCCACCAGTGATTCCCGGTTTCATCAGCCCCAGCATTTT. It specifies CATSDSRFHQPQHF.

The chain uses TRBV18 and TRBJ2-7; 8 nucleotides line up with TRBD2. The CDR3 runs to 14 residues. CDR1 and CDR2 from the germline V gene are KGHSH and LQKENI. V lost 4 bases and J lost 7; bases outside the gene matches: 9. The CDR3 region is CASSQSGSTSEQYF. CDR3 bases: TGTGCCAGCTCACAAAGCGGGAGCACGAGTGAGCAGTACTTC.

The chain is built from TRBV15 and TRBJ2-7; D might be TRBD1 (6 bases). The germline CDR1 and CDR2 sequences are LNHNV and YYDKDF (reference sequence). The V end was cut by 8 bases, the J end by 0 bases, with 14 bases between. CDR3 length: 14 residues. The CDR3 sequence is CATSGTLSSYEQYF. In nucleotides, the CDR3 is TGTGCCACCTCGGGGACACTCAGCTCCTACGAGCAGTACTTC.

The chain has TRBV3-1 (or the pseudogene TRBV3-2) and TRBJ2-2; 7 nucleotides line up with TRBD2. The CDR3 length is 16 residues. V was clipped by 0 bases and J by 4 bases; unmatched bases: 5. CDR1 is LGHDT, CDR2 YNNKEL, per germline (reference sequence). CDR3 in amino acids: CASSQDLGGGTGELFF. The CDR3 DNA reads TGTGCCAGCAGCCAAGATCTGGGGGGGGGCACCGGGGAGCTGTTTTTT.

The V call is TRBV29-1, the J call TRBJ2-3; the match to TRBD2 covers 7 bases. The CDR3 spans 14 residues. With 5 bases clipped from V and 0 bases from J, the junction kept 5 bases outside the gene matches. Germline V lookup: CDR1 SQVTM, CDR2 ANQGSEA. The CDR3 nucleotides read TGCAGCGTTCGCGGGGGTACTAGCACAGATACGCAGTATTTT. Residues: CSVRGGTSTDTQYF.